This record covers a single T cell receptor (beta chain). Which antigen it targets is not known. No base qualities exist here, and no much larger clone lies one base off it. Reading the label with the study, this specimen's time point is: cycle 2 day 1 (C2D1) of nivolumab. All trial patients had relapsed after autologous stem cell transplantation, with cohorts A, B and C differing in prior brentuximab vedotin exposure. The trial cohort was composed of approximately 60 patients with relapsed/refractory classical Hodgkin lymphoma, for whom complete response, partial response or progressive disease was recorded as best overall response. Single-agent nivolumab was administered to trial patients in the multi-cohort phase II CheckMate 205 trial. An independent review committee assessed best overall response by applying the 2007 International Working Group response criteria. PBMCs from the trial were collected at three points: immediately before nivolumab initiation (C1D1), and during therapy at cycle 2 day 1 and cycle 4 day 1. After peripheral blood was drawn into 8 mL Vacutainer Cell Preparation Tubes, PBMCs were isolated by centrifugation and then cryopreserved.

Genomic DNA was isolated using the Qiagen DNeasy kit from unsorted PBMCs as well as from negatively selected CD4+ and CD8+ fractions. Amplification of TCR beta CDR3 regions was done by immunoSEQ multiplex PCR with primers that anneal to V and J segments. A synthetic immune receptor repertoire was used to minimize amplification bias, and any remaining bias was removed computationally after sequencing. Turning to the authors' computational methods: Custom Python scripts were used to quantify repertoire diversity as the Shannon entropy index. Unsorted, CD4+ and CD8+ repertoires were analyzed separately, except for combined analyses in which CD4+ and CD8+ sequences were merged in silico. Clonal expansion was defined as at least a 2-fold frequency increase after treatment relative to C1D1, with a pseudocount of 0.5 for undetected baseline clones. Singleton clones were defined as clones with 0 or 1 copy at C1D1, and non-singleton clones were defined as clones with 2 or more copies. Clones expanded in unsorted samples were labelled as CD4+, CD8+ or unknown by matching protein sequences in sorted samples from the same patient. Wilcoxon tests on paired samples were used to test diversity changes from C1D1 to C4D1. TCRdb provides this immuneACCESS table in a form limited to in-frame rearrangements. Some clones are lacking; in checked studies, under half of them reflect an unresolved V gene, and why the rest are absent is not known. V and J calls and clone size follow that table, whereas D and trimming were derived from the DNA. The sample table contains about 29,000 clones; only one count was recorded for about two thirds of them. Together, the top ten hold around 4% of the sample.

CDR1 is given as MDHEN and CDR2 as SYDVKM, both from the germline V gene. For this chain, trimming is 3 bases at the V end and 3 bases at the J end, and the number of junction bases without a gene match is 7. Spanning cysteine to phenylalanine, the CDR3 consists of 16 amino acids. Kept here is only the CDR3 DNA, which spans 48 bases and is read in frame from base 1. This specimen comes from a study of PD-1 blockade in classical Hodgkin lymphoma (dated by TCRdb to 2019 to 2021). Study-wide context: Nivolumab dosing was 3 mg/kg intravenously every 2 weeks, continuing until either disease progression or unacceptable toxicity. A peripheral blood immune signature of response to PD-1 blockade in classical Hodgkin lymphoma was defined using TCR beta sequencing and CyTOF.

Study-wide conclusions, independent of this receptor: By C4D1, a significant rise was seen in CD4+ TCR diversity but not in CD8+ TCR diversity (p=0.0027 vs p=0.16), and the rise was most apparent among complete responders (p=0.02). Baseline TCR diversity was reported to be lower in newly diagnosed patients than in healthy donors, and even lower in relapsed/refractory patients. Diversity was lower in patients who began nivolumab less than 1 year after ASCT, so these patients were left out of later analyses to avoid confounding by immune reconstitution. Only a single clinical trial cohort was studied, and what caused the repertoire differences, possibly disease activity or prior therapy, remained undefined. Among trial patients, those achieving complete response had baseline diversity similar to that of newly diagnosed patients, while diversity was significantly lower in partial responders and progressors.

The sequences come from peripheral blood mononuclear cells (PBMCs), collected before the second cycle of nivolumab. This sequence originates from a human donor with classical Hodgkin lymphoma. Rearrangement joined TRBV28 to TRBJ2-1; TRBD2 lines up with 8 middle nucleotides. Here the CDR3 is given as CASSLFGLANYNEQFF. The DNA is as follows: TGTGCCAGCAGTTTGTTCGGACTAGCCAACTACAATGAGCAGTTCTTC.